This is a list of T cell receptor beta chains from one sample in a study of blood T cell repertoires in COVID-19. Clones were sequenced by immunoSEQ multiplex PCR, and TCRdb holds only the in-frame ones, with some missing. This table has 250,000 or so clones, approximately 88% appearing once. The material sequenced was PBMCs or T cells enriched from blood (not recorded which). The receptor set was obtained from a woman aged 40 to 50 who had been exposed to COVID-19. Each CDR3 is given with its conserved first and last residue. A D gene is named only where the DNA matches it firmly. Clone sizes are given selectively: once, few, many, or a class where the clone is expanded.

clone size: .; J gene: TRBJ1-6; V gene: TRBV2; D gene: .; CDR3 protein: CASSPSSYNSPLHF; CDR3 DNA: TGTGCCAGCTCCCCCAGCTCCTATAATTCACCCCTCCACTTT
clone size: .; J gene: TRBJ2-3; V gene: TRBV7-9; D gene: TRBD2; CDR3 protein: CAISGRAPGRTDTQYF; CDR3 DNA: TGTGCCATCAGCGGGAGGGCCCCCGGCCGCACAGATACGCAGTATTTT
clone size: .; J gene: TRBJ2-7; V gene: TRBV7-2; D gene: TRBD1; CDR3 protein: CASSPGTGGYEQYF; CDR3 DNA: TGTGCCAGCAGCCCCGGGACAGGGGGTTACGAGCAGTACTTC
clone size: .; J gene: TRBJ1-6; V gene: TRBV30; D gene: .; CDR3 protein: CAWTGVRSNSPLHF; CDR3 DNA: TGTGCCTGGACAGGGGTTCGCTCAAATTCACCCCTCCACTTT
clone size: .; J gene: TRBJ1-1; V gene: TRBV5-4; D gene: .; CDR3 protein: CASSLGGRDTEAFF; CDR3 DNA: TGTGCCAGCAGCTTGGGGGGGCGGGACACTGAAGCTTTCTTT
clone size: .; J gene: TRBJ1-2; V gene: TRBV6-5; D gene: TRBD1; CDR3 protein: CASSYQGQDYGYTF; CDR3 DNA: TGTGCCAGCAGTTACCAAGGACAGGACTATGGCTACACCTTC
clone size: .; J gene: TRBJ1-5; V gene: TRBV21-1; D gene: .; CDR3 protein: CASSKRTIQGLKPQHF; CDR3 DNA: TGTGCCAGCAGCAAACGAACAATACAGGGGCTTAAGCCCCAGCATTTT
clone size: .; J gene: TRBJ2-5; V gene: TRBV27; D gene: TRBD1; CDR3 protein: CASSSGQGGETQYF; CDR3 DNA: TGTGCCAGCAGTTCGGGACAGGGCGGGGAGACCCAGTACTTC
clone size: .; J gene: TRBJ1-3; V gene: TRBV27; D gene: TRBD1; CDR3 protein: CASSPGTGPGNTIYF; CDR3 DNA: TGTGCCAGCAGCCCCGGGACAGGGCCCGGAAACACCATATATTTT
clone size: once; J gene: TRBJ2-3; V gene: TRBV6-2/TRBV6-3; D gene: .; CDR3 protein: CASSYPMGSGNTDTQYF; CDR3 DNA: TGTGCCAGCAGTTACCCGATGGGTAGCGGAAACACAGATACGCAGTATTTT
clone size: .; J gene: TRBJ2-2; V gene: TRBV7-6; D gene: .; CDR3 protein: CASSPTGRNTGELFF; CDR3 DNA: TGTGCCAGCAGCCCAACAGGGAGGAACACCGGGGAGCTGTTTTTT
clone size: .; J gene: TRBJ1-6; V gene: TRBV4-3; D gene: .; CDR3 protein: CASSLLNRPGRSSYNSPLHF; CDR3 DNA: TGCGCCAGCAGCCTCCTCAACCGCCCAGGCCGAAGCTCCTATAATTCACCCCTCCACTTT
clone size: .; J gene: TRBJ2-7; V gene: TRBV5-6; D gene: .; CDR3 protein: CASSSGSYEQYF; CDR3 DNA: TGTGCCAGCAGCTCAGGGTCCTACGAGCAGTACTTT
clone size: .; J gene: TRBJ1-6; V gene: TRBV9; D gene: TRBD1; CDR3 protein: CASSGTGNSPLHF; CDR3 DNA: TGTGCCAGCAGCGGGACAGGAAATTCACCCCTCCACTTT
clone size: .; J gene: TRBJ1-5; V gene: TRBV7-2; D gene: .; CDR3 protein: CASSLGGQLNQPQHF; CDR3 DNA: TGTGCCAGCAGCCTAGGAGGACAGCTGAATCAGCCCCAGCATTTT
clone size: .; J gene: TRBJ1-4; V gene: TRBV7-9; D gene: .; CDR3 protein: CASSSPGGLITGEKLFF; CDR3 DNA: TGTGCCAGCAGCTCCCCCGGGGGTCTTATCACTGGTGAAAAACTGTTTTTT
clone size: .; J gene: TRBJ2-5; V gene: TRBV6-5; D gene: .; CDR3 protein: CASSYSNGGETQYF; CDR3 DNA: TGTGCCAGCAGTTACTCGAATGGGGGCGAGACCCAGTACTTC
clone size: .; J gene: TRBJ1-6; V gene: TRBV6-6; D gene: TRBD1; CDR3 protein: CASRDRPNNSPLHF; CDR3 DNA: TGTGCCAGCAGGGACAGGCCTAATAATTCACCCCTCCACTTT
clone size: .; J gene: TRBJ2-5; V gene: TRBV6-6; D gene: TRBD2; CDR3 protein: CASSYSSGGAFQTQYF; CDR3 DNA: TGTGCCAGCAGTTACTCGAGCGGGGGGGCGTTTCAGACCCAGTACTTC
clone size: .; J gene: TRBJ2-5; V gene: TRBV7-3; D gene: .; CDR3 protein: CASSPQAEETQYF; CDR3 DNA: TGTGCCAGCAGCCCTCAAGCGGAAGAGACCCAGTACTTC
clone size: once; J gene: TRBJ1-1; V gene: TRBV7-9; D gene: .; CDR3 protein: CASSPVQGVNTEAFF; CDR3 DNA: TGTGCCAGCAGCCCAGTTCAGGGTGTGAACACTGAAGCTTTCTTT
clone size: .; J gene: TRBJ1-2; V gene: TRBV19; D gene: .; CDR3 protein: CASSMGGQLSYGYTF; CDR3 DNA: TGTGCCAGTAGTATGGGTGGACAGCTATCCTATGGCTACACCTTC
clone size: .; J gene: TRBJ1-3; V gene: TRBV5-1; D gene: .; CDR3 protein: CASSVPGGTSGNTIYF; CDR3 DNA: TGTGCCAGCAGCGTCCCCGGGGGGACCTCTGGAAACACCATATATTTT
clone size: once; J gene: TRBJ2-7; V gene: TRBV6-2/TRBV6-3; D gene: .; CDR3 protein: CASSYSSPSTYEQYF; CDR3 DNA: TGTGCCAGCAGTTACTCAAGCCCCTCGACCTACGAGCAGTACTTC
clone size: .; J gene: TRBJ2-1; V gene: TRBV5-1; D gene: .; CDR3 protein: CASSLGGSSYNEQFF; CDR3 DNA: TGCGCCAGCAGCCTGGGAGGAAGCTCCTACAATGAGCAGTTCTTC
clone size: .; J gene: TRBJ2-7; V gene: TRBV3-1/TRBV3-2; D gene: TRBD1; CDR3 protein: CASSQVAGTGLYEQYF; CDR3 DNA: TGTGCCAGCAGCCAAGTTGCCGGGACAGGGCTTTACGAGCAGTACTTC
clone size: many; J gene: TRBJ2-3; V gene: TRBV25-1; D gene: .; CDR3 protein: CASRGTDTQYF; CDR3 DNA: TGTGCCAGCCGAGGCACAGATACGCAGTATTTT
clone size: .; J gene: TRBJ1-6; V gene: TRBV10-3; D gene: TRBD1; CDR3 protein: CANRQGVGSPLHF; CDR3 DNA: TGTGCCAACAGACAGGGGGTCGGTTCACCCCTCCACTTT
clone size: .; J gene: TRBJ1-5; V gene: TRBV7-2; D gene: .; CDR3 protein: CASSLSWRQPQHF; CDR3 DNA: TGTGCCAGCAGCCTCAGCTGGCGGCAGCCCCAGCATTTT
clone size: .; J gene: TRBJ1-5; V gene: TRBV28; D gene: TRBD1; CDR3 protein: CASRDTGQGNQPQHF; CDR3 DNA: TGTGCCAGCAGAGACACGGGACAGGGTAATCAGCCCCAGCATTTT
clone size: .; J gene: TRBJ2-1; V gene: TRBV6-2/TRBV6-3; D gene: TRBD2; CDR3 protein: CASSRKGTMGEQFF; CDR3 DNA: TGTGCCAGCAGCCGCAAAGGGACTATGGGTGAGCAGTTCTTC
clone size: .; J gene: TRBJ1-2; V gene: TRBV19; D gene: .; CDR3 protein: CASSSTGLEGYTF; CDR3 DNA: TGTGCCAGTAGTTCAACAGGGTTGGAGGGCTACACCTTC
clone size: .; J gene: TRBJ1-4; V gene: TRBV19; D gene: .; CDR3 protein: CASSPPGGRAVEKLFF; CDR3 DNA: TGTGCCAGTAGTCCACCCGGGGGACGTGCGGTTGAAAAACTGTTTTTT